Below are 23 T cell receptor beta chains sequenced from a single sample in a study of OX40 agonist ivuxolimab in advanced cancers. Repertoires were generated with immunoSEQ multiplex PCR, while TCRdb's copy carries only in-frame clones and drops some. The data hold about 77,000 clones, with around nine tenths observed a single time. This specimen consisted of CD4+ or CD8+ T cells sorted from blood, obtained in a trial of the OX40 agonist ivuxolimab. The receptor source for this set is an adult with an advanced solid tumor such as melanoma, head and neck, liver or kidney cancer.

This clone was seen once. J is TRBJ1-2 and V is TRBV28, with 7 nucleotides matching TRBD1. With 5 bases clipped from V and 2 bases from J, the junction kept 8 bases outside the gene matches. The germline gives CDR1 MDHEN, CDR2 SYDVKM. The CDR3 has 15 residues. Written as DNA, the CDR3 is TGTGCCAGCAGTACCCCGGACAGGCCAAACTATGGCTACACCTTC. It is translated as CASSTPDRPNYGYTF.

The chain recombines TRBV5-8 with TRBJ2-3; the D gene is possibly TRBD1 (5 bases). Germline V gives CDR1 SGHTS, CDR2 YDEGEE. The CDR3 runs 13 residues. Trimming left V 7 bases short and J 3 bases short, with 12 bases between. The CDR3 DNA is TGTGCCAGCTCTCGGCAGGGTACAGATACGCAGTATTTT. This sequence encodes CASSRQGTDTQYF.

The chain employs TRBV5-1 and TRBJ1-1; perhaps TRBD1 as D (6 bases). Looked up from germline, CDR1 is SGHRS and CDR2 is YFSETQ. The V end was cut by 5 bases, the J end by 3 bases, with 14 bases between. This CDR3 contains 14 residues. Here the CDR3 reads CASSFRGGDTEAFF. The CDR3, as DNA: TGCGCCAGCAGTTTTAGGGGGGGTGACACTGAAGCTTTCTTT. The whole variable domain, filled in from reference TRBV5-1 and TRBJ1-1, reads KAGVTQTPRYLIKTRGQQVTLSCSPISGHRSVSWYQQTPGQGLQFLFEYFSETQRNKGNFPGRFSGRQFSNSRSEMNVSTLELGDSALYLCASSFRGGDTEAFFGQGTRLTVV.

The CDR3 DNA sequence: TGTGCCAGCAGCTTAGTCCGGAGTGACTATGGCTACACCTTC. This sequence encodes CASSLVRSDYGYTF. V usage is TRBV7-2 and J usage is TRBJ1-2; unclear D gene. The germline CDR1 and CDR2 sequences are SGHTA and FQGNSA. The CDR3 runs to 14 residues. Trimming left V 1 base short and J 3 bases short, with 9 bases between.

This rearrangement joins TRBV28 to TRBJ2-5, with 13 positions matching TRBD2. Losses at the gene ends were 6 bases for V and 5 bases for J; bases not matched to a gene: 6. Germline CDR1 reads MDHEN; CDR2 reads SYDVKM. There are 15 residues in the CDR3. DNA for the CDR3: TGTGCCAGCAGCCAGACTAGCGGGGGGAGGGAGACCCAGTACTTC. Translated: CASSQTSGGRETQYF.

V gene TRBV7-2 combines with J gene TRBJ2-2, with D possibly being TRBD2 (6 bases). CDR3 length: 15 amino acids. The V and J ends lost 1 base and 7 bases respectively, with 13 bases between them. The germline gives CDR1 SGHTA, CDR2 FQGNSA. In DNA form, the CDR3 reads TGTGCCAGCAGCTTAGGTCAGGGAGGTCACGGGGAGCTGTTTTTT. It specifies CASSLGQGGHGELFF.

This chain uses TRBV28 with TRBJ1-5; 8 nucleotides agree with TRBD1. The CDR3 is made up of 16 amino acids. Looked up from germline, CDR1 is MDHEN and CDR2 is SYDVKM. V lost 2 bases to trimming and J lost 5 bases; unmatched junction nucleotides: 8. CDR3 nucleotide sequence: TGTGCCAGCAGTTTAACGGACAGGGCGAGGGATCAGCCCCAGCATTTT. Translated, it gives CASSLTDRARDQPQHF.

The chain joins TRBV11-2 to TRBJ2-6; 9 bases line up with TRBD2. The V and J ends lost 5 bases and 0 bases, in that order; junction bases with no gene match: 5. The germline gives CDR1 SGHAT, CDR2 FQNNGV. The CDR3 has 17 residues. This CDR3 reads CASSLLAGSSGANVLTF. The CDR3, as DNA: TGTGCCAGCAGCCTCCTAGCGGGAAGCTCTGGGGCCAACGTCCTGACTTTC.

V gene TRBV7-2 combines with J gene TRBJ2-5; weak D call: TRBD1 (5 bases). V was pared by 8 bases and J by 6 bases, with 16 bases between. Germline CDR1 SGHTA, CDR2 FQGNSA. The CDR3 sequence is 13 residues long. CDR3 sequence: CASEKGIRQTQYF. CDR3 nucleotides: TGTGCCAGCGAAAAGGGGATTAGGCAGACCCAGTACTTC.

This chain joins TRBV28 and TRBJ2-3; unclear D gene. Germline V gene lookup returns CDR1 MDHEN and CDR2 SYDVKM. Trimming stripped 5 bases from V and 0 bases from J, with 6 bases between. The CDR3 runs 13 residues. The CDR3 sequence is CASSHRSTDTQYF. The CDR3 nucleotides read TGTGCCAGCAGTCATCGGAGCACAGATACGCAGTATTTT.

The genes are TRBV27 and TRBJ2-7, with D perhaps assigned TRBD1 or TRBD2 (6 bases each). This CDR3 contains 14 residues. Looked up from germline, CDR1 is MNHEY and CDR2 is SMNVEV (reference sequence). V lost 8 bases and J 2 bases, leaving 16 bases between the germline ends. Here the CDR3 reads CASGLRTDPYEQYF. DNA for the CDR3: TGTGCCAGCGGACTACGGACAGACCCCTACGAGCAGTACTTC.

The chain recombines TRBV7-2 with TRBJ2-5, with 7 bases identical to TRBD1. Gene TRBJ2-7 matches the end of the DNA better, so the J call may be wrong. Per the germline V gene, CDR1 is SGHTA and CDR2 is FQGNSA. CDR3 size: 16 residues. CDR3 in amino acids: CASSLLGQVSSYEQYF. The CDR3 DNA reads as TGTGCCAGCAGCTTGCTCGGACAGGTCAGCTCCTACGAGCAGTACTTC.

The chain uses TRBV28 and TRBJ1-1; unclear D gene. The CDR3 spans 13 residues. Germline V gene data show CDR1 as MDHEN and CDR2 as SYDVKM. V dropped 6 bases and J dropped 0 bases, with 8 bases sitting between them. The CDR3 sequence is CASSSPLNTEAFF. CDR3 DNA: TGTGCCAGCAGCTCACCACTGAACACTGAAGCTTTCTTT.

This sequence joins TRBV15 and TRBJ2-4; D perhaps matches TRBD1 (6 bases). V lost 3 bases to trimming and J lost 8 bases, with 23 bases between them. CDR1 LNHNV and CDR2 YYDKDF come from the germline V gene (reference sequence). The CDR3 loop spans 17 amino acids. The CDR3 coding sequence is TGTGCCACCAGCAGCCAATTACAGGGCAGGGGCCATGACATTCAGTACTTC. Amino acid sequence: CATSSQLQGRGHDIQYF.

V usage is TRBV7-6 and J usage is TRBJ2-3, with D maybe TRBD1 (6 bases). This CDR3 is built from 15 residues. V was trimmed by 0 bases and J by 2 bases, leaving 9 bases between them. Looked up from germline, CDR1 is SGHVS and CDR2 is FNYEAQ. The CDR3 here is CASSLAGTNTDTQYF. Written as DNA, the CDR3 is TGTGCCAGCAGCTTAGCGGGGACAAACACAGATACGCAGTATTTT.

The V call is TRBV11-2, the J call TRBJ2-5; a weak D match, TRBD2 (5 bases). Between the trimmed V and J ends, which lost 5 bases and 4 bases, there was a span of 23 bases. Germline V CDR1 and CDR2: SGHAT, FQNNGV. The CDR3 consists of 17 residues. The CDR3: CASSPRAAGPPRETQYF. CDR3 nucleotides: TGTGCCAGCAGCCCAAGGGCGGCGGGCCCTCCTCGAGAGACCCAGTACTTC.

The chain recombines TRBV7-9 with TRBJ1-1, with D tentatively TRBD1 (5 bases). This CDR3 has 14 residues. Trimming cost V 2 bases and J 5 bases, with 12 bases left between them. The germline V gene encodes CDR1 SEHNR and CDR2 FQNEAQ (reference sequence). The CDR3, as DNA: TGTGCCAGCAGCTTATCCGGGACTTATACTGAAGCTTTCTTT. It translates to CASSLSGTYTEAFF. Drawing the rest from reference TRBV7-9 and TRBJ1-1, the complete variable domain is DTGVSQNPRHKITKRGQNVTFRCDPISEHNRLYWYRQTLGQGPEFLTYFQNEAQLEKSRLLSDRFSAERPKGSFSTLEIQRTEQGDSAMYLCASSLSGTYTEAFFGQGTRLTVV.

The chain combines TRBV27 with TRBJ2-1, with D maybe TRBD2 (5 bases). Deletions cut 2 bases from V and 4 bases from J, with 12 bases between. The CDR3 consists of 15 residues. CDR1 and CDR2 from the germline V gene are MNHEY and SMNVEV (reference sequence). CDR3 in DNA: TGTGCCAGCAGTTTAGGATCCGGGGTTTACAATGAGCAGTTCTTC. As protein: CASSLGSGVYNEQFF.

J is TRBJ2-1 and V is TRBV11-1, with 13 bases identical to TRBD2. Per the germline V gene, CDR1 is SGHAT and CDR2 is FQDESV (reference sequence). The CDR3 covers 18 residues. Unmatched junction bases numbered 9, after V lost 1 base and J lost 6 bases. CDR3 sequence: CASSLGTSGRAKGNEQFF. The DNA for the CDR3 is TGTGCCAGCAGCTTAGGTACTAGCGGGAGGGCCAAAGGCAATGAGCAGTTCTTC. The full variable domain, its missing parts supplied by reference TRBV11-1 and TRBJ2-1, is EAEVAQSPRYKITEKSQAVAFWCDPISGHATLYWYRQILGQGPELLVQFQDESVVDDSQLPKDRFSAERLKGVDSTLKIQPAELGDSAMYLCASSLGTSGRAKGNEQFFGPGTRLTVL.

Of note for this clone: The junction differs from germline at one of its ends, possibly a read error. The chain links TRBV7-7 to TRBJ2-2, with TRBD1 matching 7 bases. CDR1 is SSHAT and CDR2 is FNYEAQ in the germline V gene (reference sequence). This CDR3 has 15 residues. CDR3 bases: TGTGCTAGCAGCTTGAGGGGGCAGGGCACCGGGGAGCTGTTTTTT. This translates into CASSLRGQGTGELFF.

The V gene is TRBV4-1, the J gene TRBJ1-2, with D possibly TRBD1 on 6 matching bases. V was shortened by 1 base and J by 7 bases, with 19 bases between the two germline ends. From germline, CDR1 is MGHRA and CDR2 YSYEKL. The CDR3 has 16 residues. The CDR3 bases are TGCGCCAGCAGCCAAGGTATATGGGGGGGCGCCGGTGGCTACACCTTC. This encodes CASSQGIWGGAGGYTF.

The rearrangement links TRBV7-2 to TRBJ2-7; 10 bases are a match to TRBD1. The CDR3 runs to 13 residues. Trimming cost V 5 bases and J 5 bases; bases outside gene matches: 3. Germline assignment: CDR1 SGHTA and CDR2 FQGNSA. The CDR3 reads CASSRDRGDEQYF. DNA of the CDR3: TGTGCCAGCAGCCGGGACAGGGGTGACGAGCAGTACTTC.

The chain has TRBV7-9 and TRBJ1-2, with no clear D. The V end was cut by 5 bases, the J end by 4 bases, with 17 bases between. Germline loops: CDR1 SEHNR, CDR2 FQNEAQ (reference sequence). CDR3 length equals 15 residues. The CDR3 DNA reads as TGTGCCAGCAGCCCCGACCTTGCTGGAGGCTATGGCTACACCTTC. Residues: CASSPDLAGGYGYTF.